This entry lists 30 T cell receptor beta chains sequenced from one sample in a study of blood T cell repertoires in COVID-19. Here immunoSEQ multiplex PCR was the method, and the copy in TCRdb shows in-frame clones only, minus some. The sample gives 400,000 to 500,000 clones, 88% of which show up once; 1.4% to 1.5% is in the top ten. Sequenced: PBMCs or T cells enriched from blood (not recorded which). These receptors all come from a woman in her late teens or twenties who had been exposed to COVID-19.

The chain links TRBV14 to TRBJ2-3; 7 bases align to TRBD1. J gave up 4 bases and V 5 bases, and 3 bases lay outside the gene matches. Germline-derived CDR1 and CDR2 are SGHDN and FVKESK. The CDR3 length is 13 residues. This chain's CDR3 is CASSYTGADTQYF. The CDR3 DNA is TGTGCCAGCAGCTATACAGGGGCAGATACGCAGTATTTT.

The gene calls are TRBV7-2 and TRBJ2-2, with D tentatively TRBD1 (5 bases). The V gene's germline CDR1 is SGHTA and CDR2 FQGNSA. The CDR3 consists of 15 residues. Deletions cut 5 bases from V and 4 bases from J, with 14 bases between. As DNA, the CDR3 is TGTGCCAGCAGCCCCCACAGGTTGAGCACCGGGGAGCTGTTTTTT. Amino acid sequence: CASSPHRLSTGELFF.

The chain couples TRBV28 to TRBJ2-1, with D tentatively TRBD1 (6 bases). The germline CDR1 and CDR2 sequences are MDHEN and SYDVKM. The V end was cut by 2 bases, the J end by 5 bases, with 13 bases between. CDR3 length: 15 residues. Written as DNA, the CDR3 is TGTGCCAGCAGTTTAACAGGGATTTGGAACAATGAGCAGTTCTTC. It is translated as CASSLTGIWNNEQFF.

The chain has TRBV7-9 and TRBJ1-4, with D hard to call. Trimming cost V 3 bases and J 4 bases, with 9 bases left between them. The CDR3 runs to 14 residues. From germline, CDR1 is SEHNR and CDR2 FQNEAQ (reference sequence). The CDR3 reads CASSFPGLNEKLFF. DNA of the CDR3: TGTGCCAGCAGCTTCCCAGGCCTTAATGAAAAACTGTTTTTT.

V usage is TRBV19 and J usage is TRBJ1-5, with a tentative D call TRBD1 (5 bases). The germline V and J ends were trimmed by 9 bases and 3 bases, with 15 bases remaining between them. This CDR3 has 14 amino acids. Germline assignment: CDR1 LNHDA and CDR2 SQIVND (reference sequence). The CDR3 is CASTRGFDNQPQHF. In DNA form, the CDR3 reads TGTGCCAGCACAAGGGGATTTGACAATCAGCCCCAGCATTTT.

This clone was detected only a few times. CDR3 sequence reads: CASSPSGAVTDTQYF. CDR3 coding DNA: TGTGCCAGCAGCCCCAGCGGGGCCGTCACAGATACGCAGTATTTT. The chain is built from TRBV7-2 and TRBJ2-3, with 7 bases matching TRBD2. With V trimmed by 5 bases and J by 2 bases, 7 bases remained unmatched. The CDR3 is 15 residues long. The germline gives CDR1 SGHTA, CDR2 FQGNSA.

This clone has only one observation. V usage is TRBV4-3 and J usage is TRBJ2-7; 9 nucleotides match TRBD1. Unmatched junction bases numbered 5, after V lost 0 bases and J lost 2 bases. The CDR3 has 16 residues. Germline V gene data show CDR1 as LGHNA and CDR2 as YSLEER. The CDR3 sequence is CASSQDRTGDTYEQYF. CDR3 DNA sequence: TGCGCCAGCAGCCAAGATCGGACAGGGGATACCTACGAGCAGTACTTC.

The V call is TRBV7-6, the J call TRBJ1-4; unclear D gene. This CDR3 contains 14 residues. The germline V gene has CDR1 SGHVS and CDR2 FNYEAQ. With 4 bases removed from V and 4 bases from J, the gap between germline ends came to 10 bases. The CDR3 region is CASSSNSFNEKLFF. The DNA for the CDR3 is TGTGCCAGCAGCTCGAACAGCTTTAATGAAAAACTGTTTTTT.

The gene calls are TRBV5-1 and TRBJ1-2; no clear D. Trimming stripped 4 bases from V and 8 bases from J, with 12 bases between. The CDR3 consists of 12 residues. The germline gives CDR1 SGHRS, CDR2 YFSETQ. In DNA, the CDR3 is TGCGCCAGCAGCGGGTACGGGGAAGGCTACACCTTC. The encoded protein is CASSGYGEGYTF.

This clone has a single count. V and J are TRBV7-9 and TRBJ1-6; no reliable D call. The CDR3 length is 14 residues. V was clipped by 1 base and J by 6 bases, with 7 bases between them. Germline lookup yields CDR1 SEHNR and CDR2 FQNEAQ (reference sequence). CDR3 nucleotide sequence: TGTGCCAGCAGCTTAGGTCAGATTAATTCACCCCTCCACTTT. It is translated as CASSLGQINSPLHF.

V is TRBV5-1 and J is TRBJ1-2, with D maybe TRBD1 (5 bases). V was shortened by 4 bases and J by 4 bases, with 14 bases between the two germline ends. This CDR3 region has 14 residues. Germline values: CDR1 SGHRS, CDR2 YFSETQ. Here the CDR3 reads CASSEAGVLYGYTF. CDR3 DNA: TGCGCCAGCAGCGAAGCGGGGGTTCTCTATGGCTACACCTTC. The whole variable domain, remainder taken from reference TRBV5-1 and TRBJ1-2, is KAGVTQTPRYLIKTRGQQVTLSCSPISGHRSVSWYQQTPGQGLQFLFEYFSETQRNKGNFPGRFSGRQFSNSRSEMNVSTLELGDSALYLCASSEAGVLYGYTFGSGTRLTVV.

This CDR3 reads CASSRAAGGRTSYEQYF. The CDR3 DNA is TGTGCCAGCAGTCGAGCGGCAGGGGGAAGAACAAGCTACGAGCAGTACTTC. This sequence joins TRBV25-1 and TRBJ2-7; 7 nucleotides align to TRBD1. V shed 5 bases, J shed 3 bases, and the junction held 16 bases outside the gene matches. The CDR3 is 17 amino acids. Germline assignment: CDR1 MGHDK and CDR2 SYGVNS.

CDR3 in DNA: TGTGCCACCAGTGTCGGGGGGAATGAGCAGTTCTTC. The encoded protein is CATSVGGNEQFF. The chain employs TRBV24-1 and TRBJ2-1; 7 nucleotides align to TRBD2. This CDR3 has 12 amino acids. V shed 5 bases and J 7 bases; nucleotides not matched to a gene: 1. Germline V gives CDR1 KGHDR, CDR2 SFDVKD.

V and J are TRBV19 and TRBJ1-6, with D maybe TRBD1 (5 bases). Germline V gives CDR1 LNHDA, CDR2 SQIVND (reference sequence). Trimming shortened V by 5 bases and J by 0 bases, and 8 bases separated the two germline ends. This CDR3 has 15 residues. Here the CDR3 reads CASSRGSSYNSPLHF. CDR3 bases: TGTGCCAGTAGTCGGGGGAGCTCCTATAATTCACCCCTCCACTTT.

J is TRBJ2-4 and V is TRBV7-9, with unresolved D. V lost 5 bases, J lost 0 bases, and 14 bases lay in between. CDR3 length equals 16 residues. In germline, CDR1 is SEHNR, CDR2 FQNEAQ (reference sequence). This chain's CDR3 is CASSQNPQIAKNIQYF. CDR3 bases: TGTGCCAGCAGCCAAAACCCACAGATAGCCAAAAACATTCAGTACTTC.

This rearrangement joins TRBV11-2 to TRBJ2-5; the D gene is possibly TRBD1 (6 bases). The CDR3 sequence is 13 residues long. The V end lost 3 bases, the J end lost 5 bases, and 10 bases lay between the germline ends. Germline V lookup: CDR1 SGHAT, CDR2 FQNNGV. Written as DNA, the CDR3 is TGTGCCAGCAGCTTTAGCAGGGGCGAGACCCAGTACTTC. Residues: CASSFSRGETQYF.

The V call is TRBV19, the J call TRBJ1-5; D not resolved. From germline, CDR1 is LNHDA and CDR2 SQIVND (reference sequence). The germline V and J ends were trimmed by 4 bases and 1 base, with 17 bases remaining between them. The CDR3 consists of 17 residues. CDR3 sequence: CASSNNVGSRSNQPQHF. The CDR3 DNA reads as TGTGCCAGTAGTAATAACGTCGGGTCTAGGAGCAATCAGCCCCAGCATTTT.

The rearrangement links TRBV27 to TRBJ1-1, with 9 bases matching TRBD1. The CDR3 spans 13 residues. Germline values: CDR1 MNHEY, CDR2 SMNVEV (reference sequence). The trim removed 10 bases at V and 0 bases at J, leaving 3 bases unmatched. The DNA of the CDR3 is TGTGCCACCGGGACAGGGCTGAACACTGAAGCTTTCTTT. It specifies CATGTGLNTEAFF.

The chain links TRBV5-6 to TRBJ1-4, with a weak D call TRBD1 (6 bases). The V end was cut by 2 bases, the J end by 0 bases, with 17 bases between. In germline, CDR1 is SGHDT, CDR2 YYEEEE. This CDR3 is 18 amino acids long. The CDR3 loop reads CASSFSYSGASTNEKLFF. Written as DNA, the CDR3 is TGTGCCAGCAGCTTCTCCTATTCAGGGGCCTCAACTAATGAAAAACTGTTTTTT.

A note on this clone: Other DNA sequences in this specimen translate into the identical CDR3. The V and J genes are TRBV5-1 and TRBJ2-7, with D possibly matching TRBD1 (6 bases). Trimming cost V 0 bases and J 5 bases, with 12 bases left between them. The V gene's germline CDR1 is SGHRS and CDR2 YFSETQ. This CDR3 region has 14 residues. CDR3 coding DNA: TGCGCCAGCAGCTTGGGTCAGGGGTTGGACGAGCAGTACTTC. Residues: CASSLGQGLDEQYF.

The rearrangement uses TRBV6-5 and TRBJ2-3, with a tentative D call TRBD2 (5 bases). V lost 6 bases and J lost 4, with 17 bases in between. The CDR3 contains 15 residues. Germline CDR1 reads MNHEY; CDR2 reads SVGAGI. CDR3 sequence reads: CASSSSTGGSDTQYF. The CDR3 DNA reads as TGTGCCAGCAGCTCCTCAACCGGAGGTTCAGATACGCAGTATTTT.

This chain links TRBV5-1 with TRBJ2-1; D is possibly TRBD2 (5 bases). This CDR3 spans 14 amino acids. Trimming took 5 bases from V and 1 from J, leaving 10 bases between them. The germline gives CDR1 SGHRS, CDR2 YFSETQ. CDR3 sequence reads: CASRSRGSYNEQFF. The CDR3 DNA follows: TGCGCCAGCAGAAGTCGGGGTTCCTACAATGAGCAGTTCTTC.

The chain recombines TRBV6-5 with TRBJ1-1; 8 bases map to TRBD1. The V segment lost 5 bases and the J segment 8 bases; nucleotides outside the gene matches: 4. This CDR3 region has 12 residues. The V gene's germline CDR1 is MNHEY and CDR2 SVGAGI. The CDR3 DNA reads TGTGCCAGCAGTAGGGACAGGACGGAAGCTTTCTTT. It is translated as CASSRDRTEAFF.

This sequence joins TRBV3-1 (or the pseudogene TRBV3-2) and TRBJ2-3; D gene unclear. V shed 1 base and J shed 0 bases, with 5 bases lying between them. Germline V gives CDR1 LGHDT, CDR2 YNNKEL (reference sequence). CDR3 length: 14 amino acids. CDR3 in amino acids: CASSQGLSTDTQYF. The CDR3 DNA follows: TGTGCCAGCAGCCAAGGGCTGAGCACAGATACGCAGTATTTT.

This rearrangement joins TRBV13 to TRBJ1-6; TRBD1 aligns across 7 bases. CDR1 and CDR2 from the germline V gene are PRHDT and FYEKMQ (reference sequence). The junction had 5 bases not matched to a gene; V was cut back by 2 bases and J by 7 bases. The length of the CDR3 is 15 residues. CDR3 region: CASSLKTGRNSPLHF. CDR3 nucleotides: TGTGCCAGCAGCTTAAAGACAGGGAGAAATTCACCCCTCCACTTT.

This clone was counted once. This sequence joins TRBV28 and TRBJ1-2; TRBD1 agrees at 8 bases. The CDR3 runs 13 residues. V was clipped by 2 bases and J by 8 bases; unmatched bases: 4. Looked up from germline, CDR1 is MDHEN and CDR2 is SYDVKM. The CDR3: CASSLGQGFGYTF. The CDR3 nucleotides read TGTGCCAGCAGTTTAGGACAGGGCTTCGGCTACACCTTC.

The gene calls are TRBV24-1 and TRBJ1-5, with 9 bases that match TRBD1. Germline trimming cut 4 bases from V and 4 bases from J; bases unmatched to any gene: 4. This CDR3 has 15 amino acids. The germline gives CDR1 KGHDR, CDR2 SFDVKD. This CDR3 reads CATSESTGGNQPQHF. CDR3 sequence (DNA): TGTGCCACCAGTGAGTCGACAGGGGGGAATCAGCCCCAGCATTTT.

This CDR3 reads CASTYEGAGTGELFF. The CDR3 DNA reads as TGTGCCAGCACCTATGAGGGAGCGGGTACCGGGGAGCTGTTTTTT. The chain has TRBV13 and TRBJ2-2; tentatively, D is TRBD2 (6 bases). V lost 7 bases and J lost 5, with 17 bases in between. The CDR3 spans 15 residues. From germline, CDR1 is PRHDT and CDR2 FYEKMQ (reference sequence).

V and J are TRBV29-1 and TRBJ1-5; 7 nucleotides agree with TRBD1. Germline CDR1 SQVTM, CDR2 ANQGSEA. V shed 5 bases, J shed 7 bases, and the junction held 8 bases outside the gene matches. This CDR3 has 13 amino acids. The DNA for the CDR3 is TGCAGCGTTTCAGGGGGAGAAGGGCAGCCCCAGCATTTT. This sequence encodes CSVSGGEGQPQHF.

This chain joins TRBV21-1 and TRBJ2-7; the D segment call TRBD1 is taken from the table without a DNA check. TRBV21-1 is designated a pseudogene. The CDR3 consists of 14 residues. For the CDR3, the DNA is TGTGCCAGCAGCAAATGTCCTTGGGGCACTCCGCAGTACTTC. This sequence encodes CASSKCPWGTPQYF.